This T cell receptor beta chain was captured by sequencing in a study of blood T cell repertoires in COVID-19. Study in general: Samples came from the United States, Italy and Spain, spanning acute and convalescent COVID-19. Nucleic acid was either cDNA or gDNA, and it came from T cells, B-cell-depleted T cells, or PBMCs.

The CDR3 runs 14 residues. Per germline, CDR1 MNHEY and CDR2 SVGAGI. Deletions cut 6 bases from V and 2 bases from J, with 13 bases between. The authors' processing: Scientists estimated how many nucleated cells there were by amplifying reference gene primers. Generated by immunoSEQ multiplex PCR, the TCRdb table keeps only in-frame clones and is missing some. V and J calls and clone size come straight from that table; D and trimming were deduced from the DNA. The sample records about 120,000 clones, more than 75% being singletons. The chain links TRBV6-5 to TRBJ2-5, with D perhaps TRBD1 (6 bases). The source material was peripheral blood. The clonotype was recovered from a man between 60 and 70 years old with acute or convalescent COVID-19. The CDR3 is CASSHQGTQETQYF. The CDR3, as DNA: TGTGCCAGCAGCCACCAAGGGACACAAGAGACCCAGTACTTC.